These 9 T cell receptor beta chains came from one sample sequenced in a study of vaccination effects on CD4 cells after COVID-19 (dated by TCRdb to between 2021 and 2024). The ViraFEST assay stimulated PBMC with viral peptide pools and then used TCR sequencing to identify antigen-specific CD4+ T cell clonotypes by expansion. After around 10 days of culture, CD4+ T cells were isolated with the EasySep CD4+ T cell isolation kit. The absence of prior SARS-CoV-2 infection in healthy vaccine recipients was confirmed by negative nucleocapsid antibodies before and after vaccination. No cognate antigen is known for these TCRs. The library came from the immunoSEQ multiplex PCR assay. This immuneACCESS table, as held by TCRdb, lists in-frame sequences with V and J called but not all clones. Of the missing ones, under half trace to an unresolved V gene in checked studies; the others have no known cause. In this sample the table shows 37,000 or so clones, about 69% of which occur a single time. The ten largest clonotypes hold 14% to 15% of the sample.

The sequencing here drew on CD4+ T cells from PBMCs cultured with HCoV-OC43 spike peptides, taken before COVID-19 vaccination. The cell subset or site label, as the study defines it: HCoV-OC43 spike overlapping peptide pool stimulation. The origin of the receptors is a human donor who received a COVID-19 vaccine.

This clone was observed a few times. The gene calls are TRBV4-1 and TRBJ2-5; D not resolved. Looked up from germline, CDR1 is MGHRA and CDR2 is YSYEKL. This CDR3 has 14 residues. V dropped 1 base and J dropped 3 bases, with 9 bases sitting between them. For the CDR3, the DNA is TGCGCCAGCAGCCAAGTGGCCTCCGAAGAGACCCAGTACTTC. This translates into CASSQVASEETQYF.

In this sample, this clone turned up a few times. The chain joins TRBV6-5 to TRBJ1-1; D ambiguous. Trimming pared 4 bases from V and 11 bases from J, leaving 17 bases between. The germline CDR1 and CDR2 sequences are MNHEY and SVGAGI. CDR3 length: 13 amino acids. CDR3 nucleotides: TGTGCCAGCAGTTTAATCTCGGGAATGGGGGCTTTCTTT. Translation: CASSLISGMGAFF.

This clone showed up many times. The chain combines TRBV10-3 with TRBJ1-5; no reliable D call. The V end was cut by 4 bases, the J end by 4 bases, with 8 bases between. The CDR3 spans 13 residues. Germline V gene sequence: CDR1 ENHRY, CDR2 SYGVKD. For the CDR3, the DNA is TGTGCCATCAGTGTTCAGGAGAATCAGCCCCAGCATTTT. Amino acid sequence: CAISVQENQPQHF.

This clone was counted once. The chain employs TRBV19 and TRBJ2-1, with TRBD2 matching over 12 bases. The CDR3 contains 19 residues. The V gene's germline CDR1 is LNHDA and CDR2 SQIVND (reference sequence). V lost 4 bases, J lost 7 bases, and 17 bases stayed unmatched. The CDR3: CASSTETSGSRSWRNEQFF. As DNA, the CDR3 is TGTGCCAGTAGTACAGAGACTAGCGGGAGCCGCAGTTGGAGAAATGAGCAGTTCTTC.

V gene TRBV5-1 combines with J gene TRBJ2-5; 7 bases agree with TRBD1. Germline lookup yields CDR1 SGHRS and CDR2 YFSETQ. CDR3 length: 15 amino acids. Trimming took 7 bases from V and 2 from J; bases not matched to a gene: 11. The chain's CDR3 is CASLTGTVSQETQYF. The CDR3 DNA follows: TGCGCCAGCCTTACCGGGACAGTCTCGCAAGAGACCCAGTACTTC. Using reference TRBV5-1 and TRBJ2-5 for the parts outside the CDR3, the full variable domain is KAGVTQTPRYLIKTRGQQVTLSCSPISGHRSVSWYQQTPGQGLQFLFEYFSETQRNKGNFPGRFSGRQFSNSRSEMNVSTLELGDSALYLCASLTGTVSQETQYFGPGTRLLVL.

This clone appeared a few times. The CDR3 reads CASSPLAVGRYGYTF. The CDR3 DNA reads as TGCGCCAGCAGCCCACTGGCGGTCGGACGCTATGGCTACACCTTC. The rearrangement uses TRBV5-1 and TRBJ1-2; no clear D gene. The CDR3 is 15 amino acids. Trimming took off 4 bases at V and 4 bases at J, with 17 bases between the two ends. Germline V CDR1 and CDR2: SGHRS, YFSETQ.

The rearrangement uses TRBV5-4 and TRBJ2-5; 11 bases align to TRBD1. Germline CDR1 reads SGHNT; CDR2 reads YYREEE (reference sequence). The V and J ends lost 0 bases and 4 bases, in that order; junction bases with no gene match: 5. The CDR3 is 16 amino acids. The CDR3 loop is CASSLDPGQGVETQYF. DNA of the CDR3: TGTGCCAGCAGCTTGGATCCGGGACAGGGGGTAGAGACCCAGTACTTC.

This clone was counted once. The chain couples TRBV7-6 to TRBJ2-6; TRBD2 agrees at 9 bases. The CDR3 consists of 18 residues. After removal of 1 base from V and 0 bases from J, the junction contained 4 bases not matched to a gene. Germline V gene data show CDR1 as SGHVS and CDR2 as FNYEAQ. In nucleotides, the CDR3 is TGTGCCAGCAGCTTAGGGCTAGCGGGGACCTCTGGGGCCAACGTCCTGACTTTC. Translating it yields CASSLGLAGTSGANVLTF. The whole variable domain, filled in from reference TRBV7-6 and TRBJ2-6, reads GAGVSQSPRYKVTKRGQDVALRCDPISGHVSLYWYRQALGQGPEFLTYFNYEAQQDKSGLPNDRFSAERPEGSISTLTIQRTEQRDSAMYRCASSLGLAGTSGANVLTFGAGSRLTVL.

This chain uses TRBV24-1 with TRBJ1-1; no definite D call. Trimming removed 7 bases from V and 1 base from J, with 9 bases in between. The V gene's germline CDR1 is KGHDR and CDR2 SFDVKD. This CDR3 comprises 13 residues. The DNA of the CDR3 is TGTGCCACCAGGGGCAAGGAGAACACTGAAGCTTTCTTT. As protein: CATRGKENTEAFF.